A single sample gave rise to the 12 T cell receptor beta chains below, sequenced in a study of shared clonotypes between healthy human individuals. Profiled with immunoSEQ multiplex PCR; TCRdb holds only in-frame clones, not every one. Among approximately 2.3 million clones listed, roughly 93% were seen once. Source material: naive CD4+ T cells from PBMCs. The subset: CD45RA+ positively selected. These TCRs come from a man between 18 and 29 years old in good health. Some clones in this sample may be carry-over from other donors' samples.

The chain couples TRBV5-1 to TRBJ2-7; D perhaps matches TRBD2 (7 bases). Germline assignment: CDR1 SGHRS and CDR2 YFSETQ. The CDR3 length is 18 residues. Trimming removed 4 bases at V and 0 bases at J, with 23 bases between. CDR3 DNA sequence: TGCGCCAGCAGCACTCCTCCGGGGAGGGGGACGGACTCCTACGAGCAGTACTTC. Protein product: CASSTPPGRGTDSYEQYF.

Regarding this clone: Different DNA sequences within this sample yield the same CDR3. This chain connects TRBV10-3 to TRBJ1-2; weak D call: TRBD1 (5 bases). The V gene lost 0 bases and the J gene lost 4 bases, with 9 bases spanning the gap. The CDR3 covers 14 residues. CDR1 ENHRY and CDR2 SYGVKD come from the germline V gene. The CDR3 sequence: CAISESGGAYGYTF. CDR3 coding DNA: TGTGCCATCAGTGAGTCGGGAGGGGCCTATGGCTACACCTTC.

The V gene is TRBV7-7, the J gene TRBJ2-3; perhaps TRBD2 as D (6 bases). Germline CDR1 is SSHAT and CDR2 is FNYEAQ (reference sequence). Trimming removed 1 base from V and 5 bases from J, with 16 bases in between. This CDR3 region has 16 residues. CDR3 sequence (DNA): TGTGCCAGCAGCTTAGATGTAACTAGCATGGTAGATACGCAGTATTTT. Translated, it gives CASSLDVTSMVDTQYF.

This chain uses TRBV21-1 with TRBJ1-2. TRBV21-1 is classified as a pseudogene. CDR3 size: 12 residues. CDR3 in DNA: TGTGCCAGCAGCATAAGGGTCCAGGGCTACACCTTC. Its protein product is CASSIRVQGYTF.

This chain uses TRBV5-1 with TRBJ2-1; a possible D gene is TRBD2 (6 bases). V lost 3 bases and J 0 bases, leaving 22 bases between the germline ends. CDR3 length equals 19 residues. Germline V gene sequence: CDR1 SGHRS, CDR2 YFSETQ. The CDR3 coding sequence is TGCGCCAGCAGCTCGCTACTGGCGGGACCCTTTAGCTCCTACAATGAGCAGTTCTTC. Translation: CASSSLLAGPFSSYNEQFF.

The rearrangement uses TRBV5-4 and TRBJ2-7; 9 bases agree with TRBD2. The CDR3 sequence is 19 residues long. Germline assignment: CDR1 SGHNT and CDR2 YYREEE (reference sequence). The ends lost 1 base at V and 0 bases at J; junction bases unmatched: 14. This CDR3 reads CASSLYGSGSPKASYEQYF. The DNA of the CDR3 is TGTGCCAGCAGCTTGTATGGTAGCGGGAGCCCTAAGGCCTCCTACGAGCAGTACTTC.

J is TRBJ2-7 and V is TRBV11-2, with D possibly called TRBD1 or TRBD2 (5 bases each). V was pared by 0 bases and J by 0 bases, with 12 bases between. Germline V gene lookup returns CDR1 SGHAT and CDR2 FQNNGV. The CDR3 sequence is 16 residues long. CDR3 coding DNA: TGTGCCAGCAGCTTAGAGAGGGGCCCCCTCTCCTACGAGCAGTACTTC. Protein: CASSLERGPLSYEQYF.

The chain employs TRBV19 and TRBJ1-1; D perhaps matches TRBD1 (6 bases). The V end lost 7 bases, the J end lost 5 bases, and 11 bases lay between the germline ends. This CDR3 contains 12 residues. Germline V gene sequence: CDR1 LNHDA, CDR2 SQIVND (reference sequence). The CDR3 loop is CASTQGWTEAFF. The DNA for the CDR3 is TGTGCCAGTACCCAGGGGTGGACTGAAGCTTTCTTT.

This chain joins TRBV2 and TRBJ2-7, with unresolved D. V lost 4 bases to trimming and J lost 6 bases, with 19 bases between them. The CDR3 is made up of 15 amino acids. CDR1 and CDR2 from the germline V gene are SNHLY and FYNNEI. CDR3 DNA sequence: TGTGCCAGCAGTGTGAAGCTCGGACCCTCGGGCGAGCAGTACTTC. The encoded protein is CASSVKLGPSGEQYF.

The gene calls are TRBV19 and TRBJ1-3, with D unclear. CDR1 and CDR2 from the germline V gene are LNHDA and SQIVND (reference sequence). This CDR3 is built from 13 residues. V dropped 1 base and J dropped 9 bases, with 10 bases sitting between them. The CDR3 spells CASSIGPSGTIYF. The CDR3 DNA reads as TGTGCCAGTAGTATAGGGCCCTCCGGCACCATATATTTT.

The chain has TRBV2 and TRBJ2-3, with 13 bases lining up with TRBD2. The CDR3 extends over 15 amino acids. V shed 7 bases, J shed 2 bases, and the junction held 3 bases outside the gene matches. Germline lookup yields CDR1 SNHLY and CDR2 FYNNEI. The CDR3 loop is CASTGLAGATDTQYF. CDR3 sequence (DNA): TGTGCCAGCACCGGACTAGCGGGGGCCACAGATACGCAGTATTTT.

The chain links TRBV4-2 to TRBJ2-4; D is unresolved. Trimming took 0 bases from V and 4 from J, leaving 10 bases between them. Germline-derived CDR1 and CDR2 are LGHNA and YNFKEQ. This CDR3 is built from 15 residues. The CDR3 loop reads CASSQDWIPKNIQYF. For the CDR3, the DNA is TGTGCCAGCAGCCAAGACTGGATCCCTAAAAACATTCAGTACTTC.